This T cell receptor (beta chain) comes out of a study of early stage breast cancer tumors. For the study at large: Of 15 to 20 invasive breast tumors, about a dozen were hormone receptor-positive, HER2-negative. Samples were sequenced at about 10-fold average coverage. About eight ER+/PR+/HER2- tumors were invasive ductal; a few were invasive lobular. Findings of the study overall: Enriched TCRB sequences shared across patients were mostly commonly generated sequences.

TCRdb's table, derived via immunoSEQ multiplex PCR, lists solely in-frame clones and lacks some. The sample yields fewer than 80,000 clones, approximately 80% seen once. Of note for this clone: As yet, its antigen is unknown.

From germline, CDR1 is SGHRS and CDR2 YFSETQ. CDR3 length: 14 residues. Germline trimming cut 3 bases from V and 5 bases from J; bases unmatched to any gene: 5. The V and J genes are TRBV5-1 and TRBJ2-5, with 9 bases that match TRBD1. Sequences were obtained from blood. The sequence derives from a person in their forties with breast cancer. The CDR3 DNA reads TGCGCCAGCAGCTCTGGGACAGGGAGGGAGACCCAGTACTTC. Translated, it gives CASSSGTGRETQYF.